This is a list of T cell receptor beta chains from one sample in a study of T cell clones after liver transplantation. The protocol was immunoSEQ multiplex PCR, while the TCRdb copy is restricted to in-frame clones and leaves out a portion. This sample has fewer than 65,000 clones; 60% to 80% occur once, and the top ten carry nearly 10%. Sequences were derived from CD4+ T cells from blood, sampled at the 22-month timepoint. All receptors derive from a human patient who received a liver transplant. Some T cells may be transferred from the graft donor. The CDR3 runs from the conserved cysteine through the conserved F or W. The order of the fields is CDR3 length, J gene, clone size, V gene, D gene, CDR3 protein, CDR3 DNA. D genes are given only for firm matches. For some rows the clone size is stated as once, few or many, or as a class when expanded; others skip it.

16	TRBJ1-2	NA	TRBV4-2	NA	CASSQELSDRYYGYTF	TGTGCCAGCAGCCAGGAACTATCGGACAGATACTATGGCTACACCTTC
13	TRBJ1-2	few	TRBV15	TRBD1	CATSGQGAGGYTF	TGTGCCACCAGCGGACAGGGGGCCGGAGGCTACACCTTC
13	TRBJ1-1	medium-sized	TRBV16	NA	CASSTRTGAEAFF	TGTGCCAGCAGCACCCGGACCGGGGCTGAAGCTTTCTTT
14	TRBJ1-1	NA	TRBV11-2	NA	CASSWGGPNTEAFF	TGTGCCAGCAGCTGGGGGGGTCCGAACACTGAAGCTTTCTTT
15	TRBJ2-1	few	TRBV5-1	TRBD1	CASSFTGGSYNEQFF	TGCGCCAGCAGCTTTACAGGGGGCTCCTACAATGAGCAGTTCTTC
14	TRBJ2-4	NA	TRBV9	NA	CASSPPGSGNIQYF	TGTGCCAGCAGCCCTCCGGGATCCGGGAACATTCAGTACTTC
15	TRBJ1-1	NA	TRBV18	TRBD1	CASSLGQAGDTEAFF	TGTGCCAGCTCACTTGGACAGGCTGGGGACACTGAAGCTTTCTTT
14	TRBJ1-6	NA	TRBV7-9	NA	CASSLDSLNSPLHF	TGTGCCAGCAGCTTGGACAGTCTTAATTCACCCCTCCACTTT
13	TRBJ1-1	many	TRBV30	TRBD1	CAWRGGADTEAFF	TGTGCCTGGAGAGGGGGCGCGGACACTGAAGCTTTCTTT
13	TRBJ1-2	few	TRBV11-2	NA	CASSPGRVGGYTF	TGTGCCAGCAGCCCCGGCAGGGTAGGGGGCTACACCTTC
16	TRBJ2-1	NA	TRBV6-1	NA	CASSEGSGYPYNEQFF	TGTGCCAGCAGTGAAGGGAGCGGCTACCCGTACAATGAGCAGTTCTTC
18	TRBJ1-4	NA	TRBV7-9	TRBD1	CASSTSIQTGVINEKLFF	TGTGCCAGCAGCACTTCCATCCAAACAGGGGTTATTAATGAAAAACTGTTTTTT
15	TRBJ1-6	NA	TRBV7-9	TRBD1	CASSLGQGGNSPLHF	TGTGCCAGCAGCCTCGGACAGGGCGGTAATTCACCCCTCCACTTT
12	TRBJ1-2	NA	TRBV7-9	NA	CASSPDSGGYTF	TGTGCCAGCAGCCCTGACTCGGGAGGCTACACCTTC
16	TRBJ1-4	NA	TRBV7-9	NA	CASSSPRQATNEKLFF	TGTGCCAGCAGCTCCCCTCGACAGGCAACTAATGAAAAACTGTTTTTT
14	TRBJ1-5	NA	TRBV19	NA	CASSTGTSNQPQHF	TGTGCCAGTAGTACCGGAACTAGCAATCAGCCCCAGCATTTT
14	TRBJ1-1	NA	TRBV27	NA	CASSLSGRNTEAFF	TGTGCCAGCAGTTTATCGGGAAGGAACACTGAAGCTTTCTTT
15	TRBJ2-4	NA	TRBV19	NA	CASSIDRSRQNIQYF	TGTGCCAGTAGTATTGACAGGTCCAGGCAAAACATTCAGTACTTC
16	TRBJ2-1	once	TRBV25-1	NA	CASSQGLGTSYNEQFF	TGTGCCAGCAGTCAAGGCCTCGGAACATCCTACAATGAGCAGTTCTTC
13	TRBJ1-2	NA	TRBV27	NA	CASSFTARYGYTF	TGTGCCAGCAGTTTCACAGCCCGTTATGGCTACACCTTC
17	TRBJ2-6	once	TRBV28	NA	CASSFGAYLSGANVLTF	TGTGCCAGCAGTTTTGGGGCTTACCTCTCTGGGGCCAACGTCCTGACTTTC
14	TRBJ2-5	NA	TRBV18	TRBD1	CASSPTGALETQYF	TGTGCCAGCTCACCCACAGGGGCGCTGGAGACCCAGTACTTC
14	TRBJ2-7	NA	TRBV7-9	TRBD2	CASSDRRGTYEQYF	TGTGCCAGCAGCGATAGGCGGGGGACCTACGAGCAGTACTTC
15	TRBJ1-5	NA	TRBV7-9	NA	CASSPPGASNQPQHF	TGTGCCAGCAGCCCTCCAGGGGCTAGCAATCAGCCCCAGCATTTT
15	TRBJ2-1	few	TRBV7-3	TRBD2	CASSSLAGDNNEQFF	TGTGCCAGCAGCTCACTAGCGGGGGACAACAATGAGCAGTTCTTC
15	TRBJ2-3	NA	TRBV11-3	NA	CASSLAAGRPDTQYF	TGTGCCAGCAGCTTAGCTGCGGGGCGCCCAGATACGCAGTATTTT
15	TRBJ1-5	NA	TRBV27	NA	CASSFQSGGNQPQHF	TGTGCCAGCAGTTTTCAGTCCGGGGGGAATCAGCCCCAGCATTTT
13	TRBJ1-5	few	TRBV6-1	NA	CASSGEGGQPQHF	TGTGCCAGCAGCGGGGAGGGAGGACAGCCCCAGCATTTT
16	TRBJ2-2	NA	TRBV6-6	TRBD1	CASRFAGTGNTGELFF	TGTGCCAGCAGATTTGCCGGGACAGGGAACACCGGGGAGCTGTTTTTT
15	TRBJ2-2	NA	TRBV2	NA	CASSDRRGNTGELFF	TGTGCCAGCAGTGATCGCAGGGGGAACACCGGGGAGCTGTTTTTT
16	TRBJ2-1	NA	TRBV5-4	NA	CASSAGRWGSGNEQFF	TGTGCCAGCAGCGCCGGACGTTGGGGAAGTGGCAATGAGCAGTTCTTC
13	TRBJ1-2	few	TRBV28	TRBD1	CASSNQYRGGYTF	TGTGCCAGCAGTAACCAATACAGGGGAGGCTACACCTTC
13	TRBJ1-1	NA	TRBV5-1	NA	CASRTGGDTEAFF	TGCGCCAGCAGAACGGGGGGTGACACTGAAGCTTTCTTT
15	TRBJ2-1	NA	TRBV7-9	NA	CASSLVSILVDEQFF	TGTGCCAGCAGCTTAGTCAGTATACTTGTAGATGAGCAGTTCTTC
16	TRBJ2-6	NA	TRBV11-3	NA	CASSLGGTSGANVLTF	TGTGCCAGCAGCTTAGGAGGGACCTCGGGGGCCAACGTCCTGACTTTC
14	TRBJ1-2	NA	TRBV6-5	TRBD1	CASSPRQGPYGYTF	TGTGCCAGCAGCCCCCGACAGGGGCCCTATGGCTACACCTTC
15	TRBJ2-1	NA	TRBV5-5	NA	CASSFGDGTYNEQFF	TGTGCCAGCAGCTTTGGGGACGGAACCTACAATGAGCAGTTCTTC
17	TRBJ2-7	NA	TRBV6-1	NA	CASSERDLAGTPYEQYF	TGTGCCAGCAGTGAAAGGGACCTAGCCGGAACTCCCTACGAGCAGTACTTC
15	TRBJ2-7	medium-sized	TRBV11-2	NA	CASSLNPSGPGEQYF	TGTGCCAGCAGCTTAAATCCTTCTGGGCCCGGCGAGCAGTACTTC
16	TRBJ1-3	NA	TRBV6-5	NA	CASSYGGGRSGNTIYF	TGTGCCAGCAGTTACGGCGGGGGACGGTCTGGAAACACCATATATTTT
15	TRBJ1-5	once	TRBV2	NA	CASSESYRADQPQHF	TGTGCCAGCAGTGAAAGCTACAGGGCCGATCAGCCCCAGCATTTT
14	TRBJ2-7	NA	TRBV6-5	TRBD1	CASSYRGQGSEQYF	TGTGCCAGCAGTTACAGGGGACAGGGTTCCGAGCAGTACTTC
11	TRBJ2-3	NA	TRBV30	NA	CAWSVRDTQYF	TGTGCCTGGAGTGTACGGGACACGCAGTATTTT
13	TRBJ1-6	few	TRBV5-1	NA	CASRDFENSPLHF	TGCGCCAGCAGGGATTTTGAGAATTCACCCCTCCACTTT
16	TRBJ1-4	NA	TRBV9	NA	CASSLRIGGGGEKLFF	TGTGCCAGCAGCCTCCGAATCGGGGGGGGTGGTGAAAAACTGTTTTTT
15	TRBJ2-7	NA	TRBV6-6	NA	CASSSLLGGTYEQYF	TGTGCCAGCAGTTCCTTACTGGGGGGTACTTACGAGCAGTACTTC
12	TRBJ1-1	NA	TRBV28	NA	CASSFPGSGAFF	TGTGCCAGCAGTTTCCCAGGGAGTGGAGCTTTCTTT
15	TRBJ1-2	NA	TRBV2	TRBD1	CASSNRDRGWNGYTF	TGTGCCAGCAGTAACCGGGACAGGGGATGGAATGGCTACACCTTC
18	TRBJ2-6	few	TRBV28	TRBD1	CASSFATGAGSGANVLTF	TGTGCCAGCAGTTTTGCCACAGGGGCAGGGTCTGGGGCCAACGTCCTGACTTTC
14	TRBJ1-1	once	TRBV6-5	NA	CASSYSTANTEAFF	TGTGCCAGCAGTTACTCCACAGCGAACACTGAAGCTTTCTTT
11	TRBJ2-7	NA	TRBV18	NA	CASSPGSEQYF	TGTGCCAGCTCACCAGGTAGCGAGCAGTACTTC
14	TRBJ2-7	few	TRBV9	NA	CASSSTESVYEQYF	TGTGCCAGCAGCTCGACGGAGTCGGTCTACGAGCAGTACTTC
15	TRBJ1-6	NA	TRBV7-9	NA	CASSLTGVSNSPLHF	TGTGCCAGCAGCTTGACAGGAGTATCTAATTCACCCCTCCACTTT
15	TRBJ2-2	NA	TRBV15	NA	CATSQSRGAPGELFF	TGTGCCACCAGTCAGTCCCGGGGGGCGCCCGGGGAGCTGTTTTTT
14	TRBJ2-3	NA	TRBV11-2	NA	CASSFRRGADTQYF	TGTGCCAGCAGCTTCAGGAGGGGAGCAGATACGCAGTATTTT
13	TRBJ2-3	NA	TRBV6-5	NA	CASSPRRTDTQYF	TGTGCCAGCAGCCCCAGGCGCACAGATACGCAGTATTTT
14	TRBJ1-6	NA	TRBV19	NA	CASSIGRIGSPLHF	TGTGCCAGTAGTATCGGCAGGATCGGTTCACCCCTCCACTTT
17	TRBJ2-3	NA	TRBV7-9	NA	CASSLLGLGALTDTQYF	TGTGCCAGCAGCCTCTTGGGGTTGGGGGCCCTCACAGATACGCAGTATTTT
13	TRBJ1-2	NA	TRBV30	NA	CAWSPGAGYGYTF	TGTGCCTGGAGTCCCGGGGCTGGATATGGCTACACCTTC